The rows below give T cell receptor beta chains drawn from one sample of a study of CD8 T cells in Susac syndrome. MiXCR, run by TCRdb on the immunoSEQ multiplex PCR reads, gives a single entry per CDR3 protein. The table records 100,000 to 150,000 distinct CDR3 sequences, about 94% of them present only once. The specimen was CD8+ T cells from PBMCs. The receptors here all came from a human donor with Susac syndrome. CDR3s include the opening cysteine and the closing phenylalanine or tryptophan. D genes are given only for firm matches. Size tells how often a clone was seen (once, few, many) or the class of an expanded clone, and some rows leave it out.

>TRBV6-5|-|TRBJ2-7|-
CASSYSGALSYEQYF
TGTGCCAGCAGCTACTCTGGGGCTCTCTCCTACGAGCAGTACTTC
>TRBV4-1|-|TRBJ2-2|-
CASSQDSAYTGELFF
TGCGCCAGCAGCCAAGATAGTGCATACACCGGGGAGCTGTTTTTT
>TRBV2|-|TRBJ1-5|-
CAFGPPGLGNQPQHF
TGTGCCTTTGGGCCTCCGGGTTTGGGCAATCAGCCCCAGCATTTT
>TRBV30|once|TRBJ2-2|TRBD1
CAWSERQGDHGELFF
TGTGCCTGGAGTGAAAGACAGGGGGATCACGGGGAGCTGTTTTTT
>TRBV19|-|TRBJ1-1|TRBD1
CATEAGQGGTEAFF
TGTGCCACGGAAGCGGGACAGGGGGGCACTGAAGCTTTCTTT
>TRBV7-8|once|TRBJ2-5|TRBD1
CASSQGTGAGQETQYF
TGTGCCAGCAGCCAGGGGACAGGGGCTGGCCAAGAGACCCAGTACTTC
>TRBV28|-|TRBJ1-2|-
CASSLFPTGINYGYTF
TGTGCCAGCAGTTTATTCCCGACAGGCATCAACTATGGCTACACCTTC
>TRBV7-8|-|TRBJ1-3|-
CASSLETTGNTIYF
TGTGCCAGCAGCTTGGAGACAACTGGAAACACCATATATTTT
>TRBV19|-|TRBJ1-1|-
CASSMSGDNEAFF
TGTGCCAGTAGTATGTCCGGGGATAATGAAGCTTTCTTT
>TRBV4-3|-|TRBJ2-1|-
CASSQDPLSYNEQFF
TGCGCCAGCAGCCAAGATCCTTTATCCTACAATGAGCAGTTCTTC
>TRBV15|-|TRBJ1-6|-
CATSRGLDRSSYNSPLHF
TGTGCCACCAGCAGAGGATTAGACAGGAGCTCCTATAATTCACCCCTCCACTTT
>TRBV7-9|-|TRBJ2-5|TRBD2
CASSLAGGPGRETQYF
TGTGCCAGCAGCCTAGCGGGAGGGCCCGGGCGCGAGACCCAGTACTTC
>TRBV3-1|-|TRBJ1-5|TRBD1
CASSPAGGQPQHF
TGTGCCAGCAGCCCCGCAGGGGGACAGCCCCAGCATTTT
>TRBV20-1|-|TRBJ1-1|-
CTILGDTEAFF
TGCACCATTTTGGGGGACACTGAAGCTTTCTTT
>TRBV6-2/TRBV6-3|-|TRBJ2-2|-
CASSLPRTNTGELFF
TGTGCCAGCAGTTTACCGCGAACGAACACCGGGGAGCTGTTTTTT
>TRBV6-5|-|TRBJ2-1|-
CASSYSIRGSVDNEQFF
TGTGCCAGCAGTTACTCGATACGGGGTTCGGTCGACAATGAGCAGTTCTTC
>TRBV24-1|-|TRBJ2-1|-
CATSAAEEQFF
TGTGCCACCAGTGCAGCTGAGGAGCAGTTCTTC
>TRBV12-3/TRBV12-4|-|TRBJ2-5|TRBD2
CASSFSGGPTNEWETQYF
TGTGCCAGCAGTTTTTCGGGGGGGCCGACGAACGAGTGGGAGACCCAGTACTTC
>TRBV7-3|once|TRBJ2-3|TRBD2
CASSLSTSGGSNTQYF
TGTGCCAGCAGCCTGAGTACTAGCGGGGGGTCGAATACGCAGTATTTT
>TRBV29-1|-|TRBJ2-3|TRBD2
CSVEDPTSGFTDTQYF
TGCAGCGTTGAAGATCCGACTAGCGGATTCACAGATACGCAGTATTTT
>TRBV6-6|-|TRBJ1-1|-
CASSKEWNTEAFF
TGTGCCAGCAGTAAAGAATGGAACACTGAAGCTTTCTTT
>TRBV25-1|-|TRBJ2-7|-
CASSGRPVGENIYEQYF
TGTGCCAGCAGTGGACGACCCGTCGGGGAAAACATCTACGAGCAGTACTTC
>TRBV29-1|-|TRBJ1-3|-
CSVGEPGNTIYF
TGCAGCGTTGGGGAACCAGGAAACACCATATATTTT
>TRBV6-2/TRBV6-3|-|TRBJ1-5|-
CASTYTRNQPQHF
TGTGCCAGCACCTACACCCGGAATCAGCCCCAGCATTTT
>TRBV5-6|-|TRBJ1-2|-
CASSGHYYGYTF
TGTGCCAGCAGCGGGCATTACTATGGCTACACCTTC
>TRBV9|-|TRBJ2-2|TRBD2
CASSTGSGVNTGELFF
TGTGCCAGCAGCACCGGAAGCGGGGTTAACACCGGGGAGCTGTTTTTT
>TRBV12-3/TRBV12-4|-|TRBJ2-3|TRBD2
CASSLELAGGEDTQYF
TGTGCCAGCAGTTTGGAACTAGCGGGAGGGGAAGATACGCAGTATTTT
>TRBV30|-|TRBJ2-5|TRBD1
CAWERTGGQETQYF
TGTGCCTGGGAGAGGACAGGGGGGCAAGAGACCCAGTACTTC
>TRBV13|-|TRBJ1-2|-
CASSMAGDDYGYTF
TGTGCCAGCAGCATGGCAGGGGATGACTATGGCTACACCTTC
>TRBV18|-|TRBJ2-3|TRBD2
CASSHTSGRAADTQYF
TGTGCCAGCTCTCACACTAGCGGGAGGGCCGCAGATACGCAGTATTTT
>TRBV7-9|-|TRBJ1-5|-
CASRDNDQPQHF
TGTGCCAGCCGGGACAATGATCAGCCCCAGCATTTT
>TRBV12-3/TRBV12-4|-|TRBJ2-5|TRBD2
CASSLISVGTSVYGTQYF
TGTGCCAGCAGTTTAATTTCGGTCGGGACTAGCGTCTATGGGACCCAGTACTTC
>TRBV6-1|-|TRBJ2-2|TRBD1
CASSLLQGPNTGELFF
TGTGCCAGCAGTCTTCTACAGGGGCCGAACACCGGGGAGCTGTTTTTT
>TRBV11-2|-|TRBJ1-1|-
CASSLEAAGGTEAFF
TGTGCCAGCAGCTTAGAGGCAGCAGGAGGCACTGAAGCTTTCTTT
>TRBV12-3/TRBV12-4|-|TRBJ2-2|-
CASSFFLQSAGELFF
TGTGCCAGCAGTTTTTTCCTACAGAGTGCCGGGGAGCTGTTTTTT
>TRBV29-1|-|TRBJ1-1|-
CSEKQGVKAFF
TGCAGCGAGAAACAGGGAGTAAAAGCTTTCTTT
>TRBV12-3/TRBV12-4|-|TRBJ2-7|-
CASSLGGFYEQYF
TGTGCCAGCAGTTTAGGCGGTTTCTACGAGCAGTACTTC
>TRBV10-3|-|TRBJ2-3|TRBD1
CAISEEGGQGRDTQYF
TGTGCCATCAGTGAGGAGGGCGGACAGGGCAGAGATACGCAGTATTTT
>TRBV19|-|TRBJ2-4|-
CASSIDGDEAKNIQYF
TGTGCCAGTAGTATCGACGGGGACGAAGCCAAAAACATTCAGTACTTC
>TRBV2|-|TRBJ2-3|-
CASSEAGTSTDTQYF
TGTGCCAGCAGTGAAGCGGGTACTAGCACAGATACGCAGTATTTT
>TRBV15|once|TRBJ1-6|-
CATSRVGSDSYNSPLHF
TGTGCCACCAGCAGAGTGGGCAGCGACTCCTATAATTCACCCCTCCACTTT
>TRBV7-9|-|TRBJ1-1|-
CASSSTMNTEAFF
TGTGCCAGCAGCTCCACCATGAACACTGAAGCTTTCTTT